Listed here is a single T cell receptor beta chain. Germline CDR1 SGHRS, CDR2 YFSETQ. Trimming removed 4 bases from V and 7 bases from J; junction bases left unmatched: 6. This CDR3 is 14 amino acids long. Produced via immunoSEQ multiplex PCR; TCRdb's table is partial and in-frame only. The sample consists of about 330,000 clones, 88% of them appearing once. The age range of participants was about 18 to 95 years, with residence in about two dozen US areas. This sample was included in a study of blood T cell repertoires in COVID-19. Specimen: PBMCs or T cells enriched from blood (not recorded which). The genes are TRBV5-1 and TRBJ1-2; 11 nucleotides line up with TRBD1. The clonotype was recovered from a man aged 25 to 40 who had recovered from COVID-19. This chain's CDR3 is CASSLDRGRSGYTF. DNA of the CDR3: TGCGCCAGCAGCCTGGACAGGGGGCGTTCTGGCTACACCTTC. The full variable domain, rest sourced from reference TRBV5-1 and TRBJ1-2, is KAGVTQTPRYLIKTRGQQVTLSCSPISGHRSVSWYQQTPGQGLQFLFEYFSETQRNKGNFPGRFSGRQFSNSRSEMNVSTLELGDSALYLCASSLDRGRSGYTFGSGTRLTVV.